Shown below are 16 T cell receptor beta chains from a single sample sequenced in a study of T cell responses to AZD1222 COVID-19 vaccine. Repertoires were generated with immunoSEQ multiplex PCR, while TCRdb's copy carries only in-frame clones and drops some. The data show around 100,000 clones, approximately 89% seen once. Material: peripheral blood, obtained 28 days after the second AZD1222 dose. Receptor source: an adult who received the AZD1222 COVID-19 vaccine.

The chain carries TRBV7-9 and TRBJ2-7, with 9 bases fitting TRBD1. V dropped 3 bases and J dropped 5; count of bases not matched to a gene: 2. The CDR3 spans 13 residues. Germline V CDR1 and CDR2: SEHNR, FQNEAQ (reference sequence). CDR3 DNA sequence: TGTGCCAGCAGCTTGGGGGACAGGGACGAGCAGTACTTC. As protein: CASSLGDRDEQYF.

V and J are TRBV11-3 and TRBJ2-7; 11 bases map to TRBD2. Germline CDR1 is SGHNT and CDR2 is YENEEA. The ends lost 1 base at V and 3 bases at J; junction bases unmatched: 11. CDR3 size: 18 residues. The CDR3 is CASSLVLGRGLAGYEQYF. The CDR3 DNA follows: TGTGCCAGCAGCTTAGTCCTGGGTCGAGGACTAGCGGGCTACGAGCAGTACTTC.

This clone was detected only a few times. J is TRBJ1-1 and V is TRBV19; no definite D call. Germline V gene sequence: CDR1 LNHDA, CDR2 SQIVND (reference sequence). The CDR3 consists of 13 residues. Trimming took off 5 bases at V and 0 bases at J, with 7 bases between the two ends. The CDR3 sequence is CASSRVMNTEAFF. The CDR3 nucleotides read TGTGCCAGTAGTCGGGTGATGAACACTGAAGCTTTCTTT.

This clone was seen a few times. The V gene is TRBV4-3, the J gene TRBJ1-2; TRBD1 matches 8 bases. The CDR3 covers 16 residues. The V segment lost 0 bases and the J segment 7 bases; nucleotides outside the gene matches: 10. Germline V gene sequence: CDR1 LGHNA, CDR2 YSLEER. CDR3 DNA: TGCGCCAGCAGCCAAGATGCAGGGGGCGCTTTCGGTGGCTACACCTTC. Translating it yields CASSQDAGGAFGGYTF.

CDR3 DNA sequence: TGTGCCAGCAGTTCGGACGTCCAACCAGTCGATAACTATGGCTACACCTTC. The encoded protein is CASSSDVQPVDNYGYTF. The chain joins TRBV28 to TRBJ1-2; D gene ambiguous. Germline CDR1 MDHEN, CDR2 SYDVKM. This CDR3 is 17 amino acids long. V lost 4 bases and J 1 base, leaving 19 bases between the germline ends.

This chain links TRBV11-2 with TRBJ2-7; D is perhaps TRBD2 (6 bases). Germline CDR1 SGHAT, CDR2 FQNNGV. This CDR3 contains 15 residues. V lost 1 base and J 3 bases, leaving 13 bases between the germline ends. The CDR3 region is CASSLGTGAGYEQYF. CDR3 DNA sequence: TGTGCCAGCAGCTTAGGAACGGGAGCAGGCTACGAGCAGTACTTC.

The genes are TRBV7-9 and TRBJ2-7, with D unresolved. The germline V and J ends were trimmed by 4 bases and 2 bases, with 12 bases remaining between them. The CDR3 covers 14 residues. Germline V gives CDR1 SEHNR, CDR2 FQNEAQ (reference sequence). Here the CDR3 reads CASSSPQAPYEQYF. Written as DNA, the CDR3 is TGTGCCAGCAGCTCCCCGCAGGCGCCCTACGAGCAGTACTTC.

The CDR3 DNA reads TGTGCCAGCAGCCGGTGGGAGGGAGTCTCCGGGGAGCTGTTTTTT. It yields the protein CASSRWEGVSGELFF. The V call is TRBV11-2, the J call TRBJ2-2, with 7 bases aligning to TRBD2. The CDR3 covers 15 residues. Looked up from germline, CDR1 is SGHAT and CDR2 is FQNNGV. The trim removed 5 bases at V and 6 bases at J, leaving 9 bases unmatched.

This clone was seen only once. The chain uses TRBV7-2 and TRBJ1-5; 11 positions match TRBD1. Trimming at V came to 3 bases and at J to 8 bases, leaving 6 bases not matched to a gene. Germline V gene lookup returns CDR1 SGHTA and CDR2 FQGNSA. This CDR3 comprises 15 residues. CDR3 amino acids: CASSLGQGGNKPQHF. For the CDR3, the DNA is TGTGCCAGCAGCTTGGGACAGGGGGGAAACAAGCCCCAGCATTTT.

The chain links TRBV18 to TRBJ1-1, with D maybe TRBD1 (6 bases). There are 14 residues in the CDR3. Per germline, CDR1 KGHSH and CDR2 LQKENI. Between the trimmed V and J ends, which lost 2 bases and 1 base, there was a span of 8 bases. The CDR3 sequence: CASSPRGGNTEAFF. CDR3 DNA: TGTGCCAGCTCACCAAGGGGGGGGAACACTGAAGCTTTCTTT.

The V call is TRBV28, the J call TRBJ1-6, with 7 bases lining up with TRBD1. Per the germline V gene, CDR1 is MDHEN and CDR2 is SYDVKM. The CDR3 consists of 15 residues. The trim removed 6 bases at V and 4 bases at J, leaving 6 bases unmatched. The DNA for the CDR3 is TGTGCCAGCAGCAACGGACAGGATTATAATTCACCCCTCCACTTT. Its translation is CASSNGQDYNSPLHF.

This clone has just a few counts. This chain connects TRBV6-5 to TRBJ1-2, with D possibly being TRBD1 (6 bases). Trimming shortened V by 4 bases and J by 4 bases, and 13 bases separated the two germline ends. CDR3 length: 14 residues. Germline lookup yields CDR1 MNHEY and CDR2 SVGAGI. CDR3: CASSFNRASYGYTF. The CDR3 DNA reads as TGTGCCAGCAGTTTCAACAGGGCAAGCTATGGCTACACCTTC.

The chain recombines TRBV27 with TRBJ2-1; 7 positions match TRBD1. The CDR3 extends over 15 amino acids. The germline V gene has CDR1 MNHEY and CDR2 SMNVEV (reference sequence). V dropped 3 bases and J dropped 6; count of bases not matched to a gene: 8. DNA for the CDR3: TGTGCCAGCAGTTTCCTACCCGGGACAGCCAATGAGCAGTTCTTC. Translation gives CASSFLPGTANEQFF.

The CDR3 DNA sequence: TGTGCCAGCAGCCAAGATACACAGGGGGACAACGAGCAGTACTTC. It is translated as CASSQDTQGDNEQYF. This chain uses TRBV3-1 (or the pseudogene TRBV3-2) with TRBJ2-7; 8 positions match TRBD1. V dropped 0 bases and J dropped 5; count of bases not matched to a gene: 6. There are 15 residues in the CDR3. Germline V CDR1 and CDR2: LGHDT, YNNKEL (reference sequence).

This chain links TRBV7-9 with TRBJ2-1, with 7 bases lining up with TRBD2. Trimming removed 2 bases from V and 4 bases from J; junction bases left unmatched: 14. The germline CDR1 and CDR2 sequences are SEHNR and FQNEAQ (reference sequence). The CDR3 has 18 amino acids. The CDR3 loop reads CASSLFARLAVQYNEQFF. The CDR3, as DNA: TGTGCCAGCAGCTTATTTGCCCGGCTAGCGGTTCAATACAATGAGCAGTTCTTC.

The V call is TRBV19, the J call TRBJ1-5, with D tentatively TRBD1 (5 bases). The CDR3 sequence is 15 residues long. V was shortened by 4 bases and J by 3 bases, with 13 bases between the two germline ends. Germline values: CDR1 LNHDA, CDR2 SQIVND (reference sequence). The CDR3 coding sequence is TGTGCCAGTAGTAAGGGGACCTTGCACAATCAGCCCCAGCATTTT. Protein: CASSKGTLHNQPQHF.